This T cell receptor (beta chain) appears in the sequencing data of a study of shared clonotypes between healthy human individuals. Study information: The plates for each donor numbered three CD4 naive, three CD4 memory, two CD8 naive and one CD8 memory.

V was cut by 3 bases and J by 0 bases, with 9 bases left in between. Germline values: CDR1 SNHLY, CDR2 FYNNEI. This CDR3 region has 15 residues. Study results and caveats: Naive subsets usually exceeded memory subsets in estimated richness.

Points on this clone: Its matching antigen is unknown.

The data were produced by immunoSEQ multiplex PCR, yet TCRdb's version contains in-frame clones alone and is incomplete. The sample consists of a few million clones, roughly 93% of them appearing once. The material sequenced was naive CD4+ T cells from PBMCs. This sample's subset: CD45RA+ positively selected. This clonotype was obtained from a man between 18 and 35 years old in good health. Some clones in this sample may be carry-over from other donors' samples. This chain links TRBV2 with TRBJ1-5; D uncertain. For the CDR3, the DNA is TGTGCCAGCAGTGACAGGATCAATAGCAATCAGCCCCAGCATTTT. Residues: CASSDRINSNQPQHF.